Following are 3 T cell receptor beta chains from one sample sequenced in a study of regulatory T cells in long-lasting Graves disease. As for time point: newly diagnosed GD, antithyroid drugs for less than 3 months. The TCR library was made from RNA that had been extracted from PBMCs in TRIzol. According to the study, TCR beta libraries were built with iRepertoire HTBI primers and CDR3-region Arm-PCR. From the multiplex PCR reads, TCRdb called clonotypes with MiXCR, one entry per CDR3 protein. The top ten clones hold roughly a fifth of a sample with 200,000 to 250,000 distinct CDR3 sequences, around 20% of them seen once. The sample here was peripheral blood mononuclear cells (PBMCs), taken at new diagnosis, from a patient treated with antithyroid drugs. The receptor set was obtained from a female donor with Graves disease.

Turning to this clonotype: The junction departs from the called germline gene at one end, perhaps through a read error. This rearrangement joins TRBV6-6 to TRBJ1-6; 7 bases match TRBD1. Germline CDR1 is MNHNY and CDR2 is SVGAGI (reference sequence). The CDR3 has 16 residues. The CDR3 nucleotides are TGTCCCAGCAGTTACTCGAGTCCAGGGGGTAATTCACCCCTCCACTTT. Its protein product is CPSSYSSPGGNSPLHF.

V is TRBV7-2 and J is TRBJ2-7; TRBD2 matches 11 bases. This CDR3 has 16 residues. With 4 bases clipped from V and 4 bases from J, the junction kept 9 bases outside the gene matches. The V gene's germline CDR1 is SGHTA and CDR2 FQGNSA. This chain's CDR3 is CASSWDSGRAGYEQYF. The CDR3 nucleotides are TGTGCCAGCAGCTGGGATAGCGGGAGGGCCGGGTACGAGCAGTACTTC.

This clonotype was counted at least ten times. V usage is TRBV10-1 and J usage is TRBJ2-1, with 11 bases aligning to TRBD2. CDR3 size: 16 residues. The germline CDR1 and CDR2 sequences are WNHNN and SYGVQD (reference sequence). Trimming at V came to 8 bases and at J to 0 bases, leaving 6 bases not matched to a gene. The CDR3 loop reads CASPIAGGLSYNEQFF. The CDR3 bases are TGCGCCAGCCCCATAGCGGGAGGGCTCTCCTACAATGAGCAGTTCTTC.